One sample yielded the 3 T cell receptor beta chains listed below, sequenced in a study of OX40 agonist ivuxolimab in advanced cancers. TCRdb's table, derived via immunoSEQ multiplex PCR, lists solely in-frame clones and lacks some. The data contain fewer than 55,000 clones, more than 75% of them singletons. The sequencing here drew on CD4+ or CD8+ T cells sorted from blood, taken in a trial of the OX40 agonist ivuxolimab. All receptors come from an adult with an advanced solid tumor such as melanoma, head and neck, liver or kidney cancer.

The V gene is TRBV28, the J gene TRBJ1-2, with 7 bases identical to TRBD1. This CDR3 is built from 16 residues. CDR1 and CDR2 from the germline V gene are MDHEN and SYDVKM. The V gene end was trimmed by 2 bases and the J gene end by 5 bases; junction bases not matched to a gene: 11. CDR3 sequence: CASSLISFGQDYGYTF. The CDR3 bases are TGTGCCAGCAGTTTAATCAGTTTTGGACAGGATTATGGCTACACCTTC.

The rearrangement uses TRBV4-3 and TRBJ2-7; no clear D. The germline V and J ends were trimmed by 1 base and 2 bases, with 9 bases remaining between them. CDR3 size: 14 residues. Germline V gives CDR1 LGHNA, CDR2 YSLEER. DNA of the CDR3: TGCGCCAGCAGCCAAGCCCAGGCCACCTACGAGCAGTACTTC. Translating it yields CASSQAQATYEQYF.

This chain uses TRBV1 with TRBJ2-2; the table calls TRBD2, which could not be checked here. TRBV1 corresponds to a pseudogene. The CDR3 runs to 17 residues. CDR3 region: CTSSQDRGREITGELFF. The CDR3 DNA follows: TGCACCAGCAGCCAAGATCGAGGGAGGGAAATCACCGGGGAGCTGTTTTTT.